These T cell receptor beta chains were read from a single sample in a study of T cell responses to AZD1222 COVID-19 vaccine. Clones were read by immunoSEQ multiplex PCR, and TCRdb kept only the in-frame ones, dropping some. The sample consists of some 87,000 clones, around 90% of them appearing once. This material consisted of peripheral blood, taken on day 0 of MenACWY control vaccination. These receptor sequences come from an adult in good health. CDR3s include the opening cysteine and the closing phenylalanine or tryptophan. D genes are given only for firm matches. Clone size is stated in some rows and not others, as once, few, many or a class when expanded.

j_call v_call d_call clone_size cdr3_aa cdr3_nt
TRBJ2-2 TRBV3-1/TRBV3-2 - - CASSPGPANTGELFF TGTGCCAGCAGCCCGGGGCCAGCGAACACCGGGGAGCTGTTTTTT
TRBJ1-1 TRBV10-2 - - CASSELRENTEAFF TGCGCCAGCAGTGAGCTCAGAGAGAACACTGAAGCTTTCTTT
TRBJ1-6 TRBV7-8 - - CASSLVPREGGSPLHF TGTGCCAGCAGCCTCGTCCCAAGGGAAGGGGGTTCACCCCTCCACTTT
TRBJ2-5 TRBV3-1/TRBV3-2 - - CASSQTPIGSETQYF TGTGCCAGCAGCCAAACCCCCATCGGGAGTGAGACCCAGTACTTC
TRBJ1-2 TRBV6-5 - - CASIPGPSWAYGYTF TGTGCCAGCATTCCCGGACCCTCGTGGGCTTATGGCTACACCTTC
TRBJ1-3 TRBV5-4 - - CASSFGGSSGNTIYF TGTGCCAGCAGCTTTGGAGGGAGCTCTGGAAACACCATATATTTT
TRBJ1-2 TRBV4-2 - - CASSPRRGENGYTF TGTGCCAGCAGCCCCCGGAGGGGAGAGAATGGCTACACCTTC
TRBJ2-7 TRBV20-1 - - CSASPRDPSPYEQYF TGCAGTGCTAGTCCGCGCGACCCATCTCCCTACGAGCAGTACTTC
TRBJ1-3 TRBV5-8 TRBD1 - CASSLEGQGGNTIYF TGTGCCAGCAGCTTGGAGGGACAGGGTGGAAACACCATATATTTT
TRBJ2-1 TRBV18 TRBD1 - CASSRGTGEYNEQFF TGTGCCAGCTCCAGAGGGACAGGGGAATACAATGAGCAGTTCTTC
TRBJ1-5 TRBV5-3 TRBD1 - CARSPPSNRGSTPQHF TGTGCCAGAAGCCCACCGTCCAACAGGGGATCAACGCCCCAGCATTTT
TRBJ1-5 TRBV19 - - CASSPQWGASNQPQHF TGTGCCAGTAGCCCCCAGTGGGGGGCCTCCAATCAGCCCCAGCATTTT
TRBJ1-1 TRBV7-2 - - CASSFQGNTEAFF TGTGCCAGCAGCTTTCAGGGGAACACTGAAGCTTTCTTT
TRBJ2-7 TRBV9 - - CASSVGGDFSYEQYF TGTGCCAGCAGCGTAGGGGGGGACTTCTCCTACGAGCAGTACTTC
TRBJ1-1 TRBV28 - - CASREGGMNTEAFF TGTGCCAGCAGGGAGGGGGGCATGAACACTGAAGCTTTCTTT
TRBJ2-7 TRBV11-2 TRBD1 - CASSLDHGQGYEQYF TGTGCCAGCAGCTTAGATCACGGACAGGGCTACGAGCAGTACTTC
TRBJ1-2 TRBV5-8 - - CASSWTRGTF TGTGCCAGCAGTTGGACGAGGGGAACCTTC
TRBJ1-1 TRBV7-9 - - CASSSLGGNTEAFF TGTGCCAGCAGCTCCTTGGGAGGGAACACTGAAGCTTTCTTT
TRBJ2-7 TRBV18 TRBD2 - CASSLLAGATEQYF TGTGCCAGCTCACTGTTAGCGGGAGCCACCGAGCAGTACTTC
TRBJ2-1 TRBV18 TRBD2 - CASSPSLAVSYNEQFF TGTGCCAGCTCACCATCCCTAGCGGTCTCCTACAATGAGCAGTTCTTC
TRBJ2-5 TRBV9 - - CASSVGGGGPGETQYF TGTGCCAGCAGCGTAGGTGGTGGCGGCCCGGGGGAGACCCAGTACTTC
TRBJ1-5 TRBV4-2 - few CASSRGLNSNQPQHF TGTGCCAGCAGCCGTGGACTGAATAGCAATCAGCCCCAGCATTTT
TRBJ1-6 TRBV19 - - CASRKLEGAGSPLHF TGTGCCAGTAGAAAGCTCGAGGGAGCGGGGTCACCCCTCCACTTT
TRBJ2-1 TRBV28 TRBD2 - CASSDGTSPFF TGTGCCAGCAGTGACGGGACTAGCCCGTTCTTC
TRBJ1-3 TRBV10-3 TRBD1 - CAISRQGSSGNTIYF TGTGCCATCAGTAGACAGGGAAGCTCTGGAAACACCATATATTTT
TRBJ1-2 TRBV5-1 TRBD1 once CASSLGTATRDYGYTF TGCGCCAGCAGCCTCGGGACAGCTACCAGGGACTATGGCTACACCTTC
TRBJ2-1 TRBV11-2 TRBD2 - CASSLGTRIWSEQFF TGTGCCAGCAGCTTAGGGACTAGAATTTGGAGTGAGCAGTTCTTC
TRBJ2-5 TRBV3-1/TRBV3-2 TRBD2 - CASSQGGTGGQETQYF TGTGCCAGCAGCCAAGGCGGCACGGGGGGGCAAGAGACCCAGTACTTC